These 10 T cell receptor beta chains originate from one sample sequenced in a study of blood T cell repertoires in COVID-19. Libraries were prepared by immunoSEQ multiplex PCR; TCRdb keeps only in-frame clonotypes and omits some of them. The profile shows around 15,000 clones, about 69% of them singletons. Source material: peripheral blood. These receptors were obtained from a man in his sixties with acute or convalescent COVID-19.

The chain carries TRBV7-9 and TRBJ1-5, with D perhaps matching TRBD1 (5 bases). This CDR3 has 16 amino acids. The germline V gene has CDR1 SEHNR and CDR2 FQNEAQ (reference sequence). Between the trimmed V and J ends, which lost 4 bases and 0 bases, there was a span of 13 bases. In nucleotides, the CDR3 is TGTGCCAGCAGCTCGGGGGGAGCTTATAGCAATCAGCCCCAGCATTTT. Its translation: CASSSGGAYSNQPQHF.

The V gene is TRBV12-5, the J gene TRBJ2-7; TRBD2 is a possible D gene (6 bases). The germline CDR1 and CDR2 sequences are LGHNT and FRNRAP. Trimming stripped 4 bases from V and 2 bases from J, with 12 bases between. This CDR3 has 14 residues. The CDR3 is CASGWGLQTYEQYF. CDR3 DNA sequence: TGTGCTAGTGGTTGGGGACTTCAGACCTACGAGCAGTACTTC.

The chain has TRBV7-8 and TRBJ1-1; TRBD1 is a possible D gene (5 bases). Trimming took off 3 bases at V and 1 base at J, with 27 bases between the two ends. The germline V gene encodes CDR1 SGHVS and CDR2 FQNEAQ. The length of the CDR3 is 20 residues. The CDR3: CASSFPGGGRGTLQNTEAFF. CDR3 bases: TGTGCCAGCAGCTTCCCCGGGGGGGGTCGAGGTACCCTTCAGAACACTGAAGCTTTCTTT.

The V and J genes are TRBV5-1 and TRBJ2-1; 10 bases fit TRBD2. J gave up 6 bases and V 7 bases, and 7 bases lay outside the gene matches. The germline V gene encodes CDR1 SGHRS and CDR2 YFSETQ. This CDR3 contains 14 residues. The CDR3 DNA is TGCGCCAGCGGGTCTAGCGGGAGTTCCAATGAGCAGTTCTTC. The encoded protein is CASGSSGSSNEQFF.

This sequence joins TRBV6-2 or TRBV6-3 and TRBJ2-1; D unclear. The V end lost 5 bases, the J end lost 5 bases, and 16 bases lay between the germline ends. The length of the CDR3 is 15 residues. Germline V gene lookup returns CDR1 MNHEY and CDR2 SVGEGT. CDR3 coding DNA: TGTGCCAGCAGTATTTTTTTTCGAGGTAACAATGAGCAGTTCTTC. Residues: CASSIFFRGNNEQFF.

The rearrangement joins TRBV5-6 to TRBJ1-4; D remains ambiguous. CDR3 length equals 12 residues. The V end lost 2 bases, the J end lost 8 bases, and 7 bases lay between the germline ends. Germline V gene data show CDR1 as SGHDT and CDR2 as YYEEEE. DNA for the CDR3: TGTGCCAGCAGCTTTAACGAGGAAAAACTGTTTTTT. Protein sequence: CASSFNEEKLFF.

By sample fraction, this clone is medium-sized. The chain joins TRBV18 to TRBJ1-2; 7 bases line up with TRBD1. Germline V gene data show CDR1 as KGHSH and CDR2 as LQKENI. V lost 2 bases to trimming and J lost 0 bases; unmatched junction nucleotides: 9. This CDR3 is 17 amino acids long. The CDR3 sequence is CASSPVEGAITNYGYTF. The DNA of the CDR3 is TGTGCCAGCTCACCAGTAGAGGGGGCAATAACTAACTATGGCTACACCTTC.

This clone has a single count. The rearrangement uses TRBV15 and TRBJ2-1; 9 bases line up with TRBD1. There are 13 residues in the CDR3. V gave up 6 bases and J gave up 7 bases; unmatched junction bases: 4. Germline V gene data show CDR1 as LNHNV and CDR2 as YYDKDF (reference sequence). CDR3 region: CATRSGTGNEQFF. CDR3 DNA: TGTGCCACCAGAAGTGGGACAGGGAATGAGCAGTTCTTC.

The V and J genes are TRBV3-1 (or the pseudogene TRBV3-2) and TRBJ2-2; possibly TRBD2 for D (6 bases). Germline loops: CDR1 LGHDT, CDR2 YNNKEL (reference sequence). V was clipped by 3 bases and J by 1 base, with 12 bases between them. The CDR3 has 16 residues. The DNA of the CDR3 is TGTGCCAGCAGCCAGGGACTTCGCGGGAACACCGGGGAGCTGTTTTTT. Its protein is CASSQGLRGNTGELFF.

The chain joins TRBV5-1 to TRBJ1-6; D might be TRBD1 (6 bases). This CDR3 is 15 amino acids long. Trimming left V 4 bases short and J 10 bases short, with 18 bases between. Germline V gene data show CDR1 as SGHRS and CDR2 as YFSETQ. CDR3 loop: CASSTEGGKGSPLHF. The DNA of the CDR3 is TGCGCCAGCAGCACCGAAGGGGGTAAGGGATCACCCCTCCACTTT.